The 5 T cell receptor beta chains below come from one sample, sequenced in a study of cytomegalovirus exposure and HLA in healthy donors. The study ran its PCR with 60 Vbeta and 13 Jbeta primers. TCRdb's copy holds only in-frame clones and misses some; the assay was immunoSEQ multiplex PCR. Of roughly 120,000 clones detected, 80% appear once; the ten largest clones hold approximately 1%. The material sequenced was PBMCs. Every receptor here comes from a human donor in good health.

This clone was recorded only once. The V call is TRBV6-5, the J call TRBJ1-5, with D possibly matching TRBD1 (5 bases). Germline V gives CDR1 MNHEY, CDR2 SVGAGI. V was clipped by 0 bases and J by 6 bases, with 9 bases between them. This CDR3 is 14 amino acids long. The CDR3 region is CASSYSKGAQPQHF. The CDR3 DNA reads TGTGCCAGCAGTTACTCTAAAGGGGCTCAGCCCCAGCATTTT.

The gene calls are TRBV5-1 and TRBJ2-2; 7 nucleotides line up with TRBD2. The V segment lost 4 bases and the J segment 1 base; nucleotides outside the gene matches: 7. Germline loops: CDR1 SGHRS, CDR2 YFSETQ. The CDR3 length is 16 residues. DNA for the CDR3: TGCGCCAGCAGCCGAAGCGGGACTGAGAACACCGGGGAGCTGTTTTTT. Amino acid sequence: CASSRSGTENTGELFF. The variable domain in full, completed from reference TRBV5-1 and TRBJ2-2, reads KAGVTQTPRYLIKTRGQQVTLSCSPISGHRSVSWYQQTPGQGLQFLFEYFSETQRNKGNFPGRFSGRQFSNSRSEMNVSTLELGDSALYLCASSRSGTENTGELFFGEGSRLTVL.

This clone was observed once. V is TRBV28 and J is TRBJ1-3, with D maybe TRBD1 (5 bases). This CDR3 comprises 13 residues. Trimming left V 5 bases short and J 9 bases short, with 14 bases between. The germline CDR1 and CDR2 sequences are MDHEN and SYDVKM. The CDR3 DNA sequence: TGTGCCAGCAGTCTCGGGACTCCCGGCACCATATATTTT. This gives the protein CASSLGTPGTIYF.

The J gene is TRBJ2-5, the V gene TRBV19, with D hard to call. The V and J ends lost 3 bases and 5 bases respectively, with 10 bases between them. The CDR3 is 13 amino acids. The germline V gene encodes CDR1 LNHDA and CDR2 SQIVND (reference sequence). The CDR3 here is CASSILGGETQYF. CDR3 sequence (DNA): TGTGCCAGTAGTATTCTAGGTGGGGAGACCCAGTACTTC.

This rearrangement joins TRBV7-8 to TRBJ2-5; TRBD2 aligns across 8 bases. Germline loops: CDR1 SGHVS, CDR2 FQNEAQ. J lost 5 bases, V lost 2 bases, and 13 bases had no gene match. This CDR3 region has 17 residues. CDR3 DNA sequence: TGTGCCAGCAGCTTATTATCCGGGGGGGCCGGGTGGGAGACCCAGTACTTC. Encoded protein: CASSLLSGGAGWETQYF.